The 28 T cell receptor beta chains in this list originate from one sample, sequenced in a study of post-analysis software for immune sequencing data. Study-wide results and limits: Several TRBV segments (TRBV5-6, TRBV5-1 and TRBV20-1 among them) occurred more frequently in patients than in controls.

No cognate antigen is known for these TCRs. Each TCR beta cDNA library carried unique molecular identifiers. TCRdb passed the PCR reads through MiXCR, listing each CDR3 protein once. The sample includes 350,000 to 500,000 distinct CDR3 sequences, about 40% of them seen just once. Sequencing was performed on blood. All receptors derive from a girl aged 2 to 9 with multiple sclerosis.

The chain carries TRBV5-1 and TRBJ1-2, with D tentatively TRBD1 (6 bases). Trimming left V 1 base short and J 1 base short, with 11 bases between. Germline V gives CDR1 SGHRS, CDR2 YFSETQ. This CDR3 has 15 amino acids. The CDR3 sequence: CASSLRGGFNYGYTF. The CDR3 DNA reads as TGCGCCAGCAGCTTGAGAGGGGGGTTTAACTATGGCTACACCTTC.

CDR3 sequence: CATAWGVSTDTQYF. Here the CDR3 DNA reads TGCGCCACCGCTTGGGGGGTAAGCACAGATACGCAGTATTTT. J is TRBJ2-3 and V is TRBV5-1; tentative D call: TRBD2 (6 bases). Per the germline V gene, CDR1 is SGHRS and CDR2 is YFSETQ. Trimming removed 9 bases from V and 0 bases from J, with 14 bases in between. The CDR3 is 14 amino acids.

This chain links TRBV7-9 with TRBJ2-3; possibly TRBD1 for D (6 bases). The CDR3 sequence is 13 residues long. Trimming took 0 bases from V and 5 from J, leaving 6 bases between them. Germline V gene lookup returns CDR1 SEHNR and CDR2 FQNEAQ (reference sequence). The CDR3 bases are TGTGCCAGCAGCTTAGCGACAGGAGATACGCAGTATTTT. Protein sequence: CASSLATGDTQYF. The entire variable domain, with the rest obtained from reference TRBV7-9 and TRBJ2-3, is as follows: DTGVSQNPRHKITKRGQNVTFRCDPISEHNRLYWYRQTLGQGPEFLTYFQNEAQLEKSRLLSDRFSAERPKGSFSTLEIQRTEQGDSAMYLCASSLATGDTQYFGPGTRLTVL.

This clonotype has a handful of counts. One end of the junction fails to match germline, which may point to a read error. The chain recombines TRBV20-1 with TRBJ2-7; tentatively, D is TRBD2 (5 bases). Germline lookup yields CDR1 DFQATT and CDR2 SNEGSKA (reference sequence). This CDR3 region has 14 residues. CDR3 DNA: TGCAATGCTCCCATCGCTAGCAAGTCCTACGAGCAGTACTTC. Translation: CNAPIASKSYEQYF.

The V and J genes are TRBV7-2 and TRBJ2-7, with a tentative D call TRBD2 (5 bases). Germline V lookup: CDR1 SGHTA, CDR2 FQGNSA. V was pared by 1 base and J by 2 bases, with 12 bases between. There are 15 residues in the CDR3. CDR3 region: CASSLEVGVAYEQYF. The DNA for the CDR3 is TGTGCCAGCAGCTTAGAGGTGGGAGTGGCCTACGAGCAGTACTTC.

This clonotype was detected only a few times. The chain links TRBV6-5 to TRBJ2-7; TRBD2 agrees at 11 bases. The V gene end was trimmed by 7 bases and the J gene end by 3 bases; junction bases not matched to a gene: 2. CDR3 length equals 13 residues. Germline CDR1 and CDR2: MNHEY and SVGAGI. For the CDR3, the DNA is TGTGCCAGCACCGGGACTAGCGGCTACGAGCAGTACTTC. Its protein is CASTGTSGYEQYF.

For the CDR3, the DNA is TGCGCCAGCAGCCAAGAAAAGGGACCCCTCGTTTACGAGCAGTACTTC. Its protein product is CASSQEKGPLVYEQYF. The chain recombines TRBV4-3 with TRBJ2-5, with D perhaps being TRBD1 or TRBD2 (5 bases each). The J call is uncertain, as TRBJ2-7 better fits the DNA end. The CDR3 totals 16 residues. Germline-derived CDR1 and CDR2 are LGHNA and YSLEER.

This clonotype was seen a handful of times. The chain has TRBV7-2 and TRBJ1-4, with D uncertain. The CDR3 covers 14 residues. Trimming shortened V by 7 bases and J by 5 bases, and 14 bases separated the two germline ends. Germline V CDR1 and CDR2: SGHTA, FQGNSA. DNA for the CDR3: TGTGCCAGCAACCCACAAGGGCGCAATGAAAAACTGTTTTTT. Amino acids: CASNPQGRNEKLFF.

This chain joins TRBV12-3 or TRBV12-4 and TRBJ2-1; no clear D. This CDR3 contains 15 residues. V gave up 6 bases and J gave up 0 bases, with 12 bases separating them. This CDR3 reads CASSLDGNSYNEQFF. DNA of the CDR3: TGTGCCAGCAGCCTGGACGGTAACTCCTACAATGAGCAGTTCTTC.

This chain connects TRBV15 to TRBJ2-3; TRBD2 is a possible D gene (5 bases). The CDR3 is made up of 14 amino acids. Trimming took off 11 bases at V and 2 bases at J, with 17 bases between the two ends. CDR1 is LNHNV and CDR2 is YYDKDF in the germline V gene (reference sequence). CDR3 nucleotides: TGTGCCGCTTCTCGACCGGGGTTCACAGATACGCAGTATTTT. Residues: CAASRPGFTDTQYF.

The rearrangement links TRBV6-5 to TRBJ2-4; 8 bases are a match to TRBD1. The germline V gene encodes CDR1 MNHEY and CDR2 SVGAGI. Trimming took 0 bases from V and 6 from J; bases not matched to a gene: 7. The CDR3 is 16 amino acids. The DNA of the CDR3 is TGTGCCAGCAGTTACTCGAGCAGGGGGCCGGGAAACATTCAGTACTTC. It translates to CASSYSSRGPGNIQYF.

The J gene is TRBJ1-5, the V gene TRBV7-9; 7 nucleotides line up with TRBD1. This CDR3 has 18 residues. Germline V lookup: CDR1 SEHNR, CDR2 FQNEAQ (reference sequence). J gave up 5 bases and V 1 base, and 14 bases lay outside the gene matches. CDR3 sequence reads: CASSLEGAEGTDYQPQHF. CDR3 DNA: TGTGCCAGCAGCTTAGAGGGGGCAGAGGGGACGGATTATCAGCCCCAGCATTTT.

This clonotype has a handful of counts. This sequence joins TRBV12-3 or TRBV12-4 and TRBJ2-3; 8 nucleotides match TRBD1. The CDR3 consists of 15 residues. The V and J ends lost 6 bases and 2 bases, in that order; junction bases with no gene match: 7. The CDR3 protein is CASSLQGATTDTQYF. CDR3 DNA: TGTGCCAGCAGCCTCCAGGGGGCCACCACAGATACGCAGTATTTT.

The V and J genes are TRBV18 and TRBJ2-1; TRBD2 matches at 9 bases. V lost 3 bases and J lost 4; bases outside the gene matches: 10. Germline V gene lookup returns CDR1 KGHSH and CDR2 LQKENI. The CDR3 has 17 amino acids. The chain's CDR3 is CASSPPALAGFYNEQFF. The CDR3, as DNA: TGTGCCAGCTCACCGCCCGCTCTAGCGGGGTTTTACAATGAGCAGTTCTTC. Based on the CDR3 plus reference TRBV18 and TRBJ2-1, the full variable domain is NAGVMQNPRHLVRRRGQEARLRCSPMKGHSHVYWYRQLPEEGLKFMVYLQKENIIDESGMPKERFSAEFPKEGPSILRIQQVVRGDSAAYFCASSPPALAGFYNEQFFGPGTRLTVL.

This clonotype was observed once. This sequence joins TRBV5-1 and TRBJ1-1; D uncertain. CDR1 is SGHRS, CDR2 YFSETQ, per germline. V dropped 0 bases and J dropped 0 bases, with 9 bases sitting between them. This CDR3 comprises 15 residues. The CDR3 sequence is CASSLVLGVNTEAFF. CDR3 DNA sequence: TGCGCCAGCAGCTTGGTACTTGGAGTGAACACTGAAGCTTTCTTT. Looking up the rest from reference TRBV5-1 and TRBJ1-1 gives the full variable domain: KAGVTQTPRYLIKTRGQQVTLSCSPISGHRSVSWYQQTPGQGLQFLFEYFSETQRNKGNFPGRFSGRQFSNSRSEMNVSTLELGDSALYLCASSLVLGVNTEAFFGQGTRLTVV.

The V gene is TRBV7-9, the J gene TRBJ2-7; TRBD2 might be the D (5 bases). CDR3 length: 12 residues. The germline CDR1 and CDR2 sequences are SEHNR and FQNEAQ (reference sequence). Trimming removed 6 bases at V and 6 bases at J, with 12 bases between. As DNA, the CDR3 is TGTGCCAGCAGGCCGGACGGAGGCGAGCAGTACTTC. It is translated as CASRPDGGEQYF.

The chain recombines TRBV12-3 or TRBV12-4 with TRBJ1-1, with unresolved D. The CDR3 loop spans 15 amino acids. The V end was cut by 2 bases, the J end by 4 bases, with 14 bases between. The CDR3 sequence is CASSLFGWKITEAFF. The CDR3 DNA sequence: TGTGCCAGCAGTTTATTCGGTTGGAAGATCACTGAAGCTTTCTTT.

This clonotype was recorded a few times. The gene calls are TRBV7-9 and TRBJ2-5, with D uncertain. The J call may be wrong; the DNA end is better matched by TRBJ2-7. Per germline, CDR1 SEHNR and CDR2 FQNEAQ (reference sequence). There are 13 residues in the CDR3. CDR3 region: CASSLGWSNEQYF. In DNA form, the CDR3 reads TGTGCCAGCAGCTTAGGGTGGAGCAACGAGCAGTACTTC.

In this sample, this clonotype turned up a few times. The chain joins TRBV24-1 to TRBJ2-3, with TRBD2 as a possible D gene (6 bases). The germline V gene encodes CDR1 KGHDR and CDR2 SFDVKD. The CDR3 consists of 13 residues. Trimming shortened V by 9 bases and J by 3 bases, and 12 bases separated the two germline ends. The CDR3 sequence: CATDGSVTDTQYF. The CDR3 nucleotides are TGTGCCACCGACGGGAGCGTAACAGATACGCAGTATTTT.

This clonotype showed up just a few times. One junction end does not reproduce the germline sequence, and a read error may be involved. The CDR3 here is CSATQGARERYF. DNA for the CDR3: TGCAGTGCTACCCAGGGGGCGCGGGAGCGGTACTTC. The J gene is TRBJ2-7, the V gene TRBV20-1, with D possibly matching TRBD1 (8 bases). CDR3 length: 12 amino acids. The germline gives CDR1 DFQATT, CDR2 SNEGSKA (reference sequence).

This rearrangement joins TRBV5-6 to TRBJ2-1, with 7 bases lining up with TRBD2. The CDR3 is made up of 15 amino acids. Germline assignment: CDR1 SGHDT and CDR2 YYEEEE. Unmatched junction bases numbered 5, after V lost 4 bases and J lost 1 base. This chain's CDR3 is CASSTRDYSYNEQFF. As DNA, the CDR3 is TGTGCCAGCAGCACCCGGGACTATTCCTACAATGAGCAGTTCTTC.

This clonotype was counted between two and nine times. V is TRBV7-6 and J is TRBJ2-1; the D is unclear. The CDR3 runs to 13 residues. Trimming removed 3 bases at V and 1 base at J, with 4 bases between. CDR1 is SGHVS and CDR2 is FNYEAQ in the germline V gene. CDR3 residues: CASSFQSYNEQFF. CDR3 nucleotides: TGTGCCAGCAGCTTTCAGTCCTACAATGAGCAGTTCTTC.

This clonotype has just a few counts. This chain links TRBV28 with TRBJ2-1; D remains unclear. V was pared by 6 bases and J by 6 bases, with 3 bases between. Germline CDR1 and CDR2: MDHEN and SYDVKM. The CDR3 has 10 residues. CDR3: CASSINEQFF. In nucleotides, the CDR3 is TGTGCCAGCAGCATCAATGAGCAGTTCTTC.

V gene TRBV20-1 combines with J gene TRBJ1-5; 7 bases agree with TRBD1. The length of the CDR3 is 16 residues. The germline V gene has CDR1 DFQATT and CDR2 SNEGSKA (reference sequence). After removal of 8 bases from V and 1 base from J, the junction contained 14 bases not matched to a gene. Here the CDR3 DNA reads TGCAGTCCTCGGCGACTCAGGGGGTTCAGCAATCAGCCCCAGCATTTT. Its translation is CSPRRLRGFSNQPQHF.

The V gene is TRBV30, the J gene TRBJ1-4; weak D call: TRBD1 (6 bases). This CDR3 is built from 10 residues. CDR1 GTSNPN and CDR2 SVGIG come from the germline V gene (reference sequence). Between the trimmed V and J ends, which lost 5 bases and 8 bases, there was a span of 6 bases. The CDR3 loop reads CAWQGEKLFF. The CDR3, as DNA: TGTGCCTGGCAGGGGGAAAAACTGTTTTTT.

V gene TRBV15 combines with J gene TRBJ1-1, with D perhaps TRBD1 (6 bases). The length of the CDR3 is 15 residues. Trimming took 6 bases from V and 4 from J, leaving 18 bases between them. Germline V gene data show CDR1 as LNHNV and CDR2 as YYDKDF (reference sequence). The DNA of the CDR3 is TGTGCCACCAGGAACAGGGATTTGCGTGGCACTGAAGCTTTCTTT. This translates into CATRNRDLRGTEAFF.

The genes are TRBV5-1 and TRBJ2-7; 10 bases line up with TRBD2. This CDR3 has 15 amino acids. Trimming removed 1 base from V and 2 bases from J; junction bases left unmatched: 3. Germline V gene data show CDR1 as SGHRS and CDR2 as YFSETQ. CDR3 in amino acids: CASSLTSGDTYEQYF. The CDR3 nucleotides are TGCGCCAGCAGCTTGACTAGCGGGGATACCTACGAGCAGTACTTC.

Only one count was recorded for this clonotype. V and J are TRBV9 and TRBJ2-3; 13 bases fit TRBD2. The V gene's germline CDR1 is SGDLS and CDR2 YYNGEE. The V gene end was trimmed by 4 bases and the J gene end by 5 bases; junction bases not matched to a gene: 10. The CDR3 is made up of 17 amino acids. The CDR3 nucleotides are TGTGCCAGCAGCCCAGGGACTAGCGGGGTGTGGCAAGATACGCAGTATTTT. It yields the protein CASSPGTSGVWQDTQYF.